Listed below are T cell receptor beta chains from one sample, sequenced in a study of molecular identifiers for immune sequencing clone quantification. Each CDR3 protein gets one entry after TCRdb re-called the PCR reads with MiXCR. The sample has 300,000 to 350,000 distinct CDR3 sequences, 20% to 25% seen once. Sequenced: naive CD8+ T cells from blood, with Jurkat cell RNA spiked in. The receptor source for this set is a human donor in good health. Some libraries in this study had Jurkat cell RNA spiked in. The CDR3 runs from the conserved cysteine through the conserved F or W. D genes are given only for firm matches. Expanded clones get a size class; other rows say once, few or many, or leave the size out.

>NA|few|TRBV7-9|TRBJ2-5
TGTGCCAGCAGCTTAGATTCAGGGGCAGAGACCCAGTACTTC
CASSLDSGAETQYF
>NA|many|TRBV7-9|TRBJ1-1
TGTGCCAGCAGCTTACACCCATCGGTGGCTGAAGCTTTCTTT
CASSLHPSVAEAFF
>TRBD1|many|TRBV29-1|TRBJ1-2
TGCAGCGTTGAACGACAGGGGACCTACACCTTC
CSVERQGTYTF
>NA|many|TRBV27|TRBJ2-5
TGTGCCAGCAGTTTTGTCGGCCAAGAGACCCAGTACTTC
CASSFVGQETQYF
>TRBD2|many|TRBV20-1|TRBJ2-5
TGCAGTGCGAGGACTAGCGGGGTTTCTGAGACCCAGTACTTC
CSARTSGVSETQYF
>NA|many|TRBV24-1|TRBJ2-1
TGTGCCACTTCCCCAGGGTACTCCTCCTACAATGAGCAGTTCTTC
CATSPGYSSYNEQFF
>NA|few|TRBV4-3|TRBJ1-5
TGCGCCAGCAGCCAAGATAAGCTCGTGGGTAGGAGCAATCAGCCCCAGCATTTT
CASSQDKLVGRSNQPQHF
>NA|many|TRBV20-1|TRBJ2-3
TGCAGTGCTAGCTTTCTGACCGAGGACACCGCTAGCACAGATACGCAGTATTTT
CSASFLTEDTASTDTQYF
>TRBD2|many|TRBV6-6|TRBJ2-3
TGTGCCAGCAGTTACCAAGCGGGGGGCACCACAGATACGCAGTATTTT
CASSYQAGGTTDTQYF
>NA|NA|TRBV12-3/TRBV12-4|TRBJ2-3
TGTGCCAGCACGCCCGCGACTACAGCTACGCAGTATTTT
CASTPATTATQYF
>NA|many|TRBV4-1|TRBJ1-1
TGCGCCAGCAGCCAAGCCCCGGGAACTGAAGCTTTCTTT
CASSQAPGTEAFF
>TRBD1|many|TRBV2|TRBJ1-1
TGTGCCAGCATCTCCAACCTCAGGGGGCTCAACACTGAAGCTTTCTTT
CASISNLRGLNTEAFF
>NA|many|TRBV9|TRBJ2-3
TGTGCCAGCAGCGTTGGGCAGGGCATAGATACGCAGTATTTT
CASSVGQGIDTQYF
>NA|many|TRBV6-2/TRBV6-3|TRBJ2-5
TGTGCCAGCAGTTACTCGCCGGTAGAGACCCAGTACTTC
CASSYSPVETQYF
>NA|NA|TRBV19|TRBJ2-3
TGTGCCAGTAGTATAGATGGGCTAGCTAGCACAGATACGCAGTATTTT
CASSIDGLASTDTQYF
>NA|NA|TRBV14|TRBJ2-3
TGTGCCAGCAGCCAAGATGGCAGGTCGGCTAGCACAGATACGCAGTATTTT
CASSQDGRSASTDTQYF
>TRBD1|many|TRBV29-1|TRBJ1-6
TGCAGCGTTGTTCCAGGGGGAAACTCACCCCTCCACTTT
CSVVPGGNSPLHF
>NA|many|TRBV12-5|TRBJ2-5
TGTGCTAGTGGTTTCGGGAATACCCAGTACTTC
CASGFGNTQYF
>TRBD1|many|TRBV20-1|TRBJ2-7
TGCAGTGCTAGAAGTATCTATCGGGACAGTTCGTTCCCCTACGAGCAGTACTTC
CSARSIYRDSSFPYEQYF
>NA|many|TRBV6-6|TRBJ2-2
TGTGCCAGCAGGCAGGGGTCGGACACCGGGGAGCTGTTTTTT
CASRQGSDTGELFF
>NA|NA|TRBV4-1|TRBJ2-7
TGCGCCAGCAGCCATATACAGGGCTCCTACGAGCAGTACTTC
CASSHIQGSYEQYF
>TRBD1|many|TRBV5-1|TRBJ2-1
TGCGCCAGCAGCGAGGGACAGTCCAGCTCCTACAATGAGCAGTTCTTC
CASSEGQSSSYNEQFF
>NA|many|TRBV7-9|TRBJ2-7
TGTGCCAGCAGCTCGCGGGACAGCTCTTTTTACGAGCAGTACTTC
CASSSRDSSFYEQYF
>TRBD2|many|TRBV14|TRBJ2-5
TGTGCCAGCAGCCAAGGGACTAGCGGGGCCCAAGAGACCCAGTACTTC
CASSQGTSGAQETQYF
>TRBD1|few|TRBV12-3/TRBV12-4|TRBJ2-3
TGTGCCAGCAGTCCTCAGATACAGGGGGATACGCAGTATTTT
CASSPQIQGDTQYF
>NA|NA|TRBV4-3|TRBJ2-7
TGCGCCAGCAGCCAAGAAGGCCTATCTCACTACGAGCAGTACTTC
CASSQEGLSHYEQYF
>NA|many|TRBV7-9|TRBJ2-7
TGTGCCAGCAGCCTAAAGCGTGACGAGCAGTACTTC
CASSLKRDEQYF
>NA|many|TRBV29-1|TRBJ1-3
TGCAGCGTTGGGGCGGGCACCATATATTTT
CSVGAGTIYF
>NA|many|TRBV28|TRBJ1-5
TGTGCCAGCAGTTTCGAGGACTCCCAGCATTTT
CASSFEDSQHF
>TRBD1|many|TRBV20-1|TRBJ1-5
TGCAGTGCTAGGGACAGGGGGTATAGCAATCAGCCCCAGCATTTT
CSARDRGYSNQPQHF
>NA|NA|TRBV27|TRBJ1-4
TGTGCCAGTCAGGGCGCAACTAATGAAAAACTGTTTTTT
CASQGATNEKLFF
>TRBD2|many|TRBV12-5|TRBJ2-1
TGTGCTAGTGGTTTTACTACGGGGGACTACCCCCCGGGAGACAATGAGCAGTTCTTC
CASGFTTGDYPPGDNEQFF
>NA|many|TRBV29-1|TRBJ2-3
TGCAGCGTTGAAGGGTCGAGTAGCCCCACAGATACGCAGTATTTT
CSVEGSSSPTDTQYF
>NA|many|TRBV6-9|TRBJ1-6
TGTGCCAGCAGTTACCGATCGGACCTGGGATCACCCCTCCACTTT
CASSYRSDLGSPLHF
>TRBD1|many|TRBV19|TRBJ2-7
TGTGCCAGCTCACTTGGGACAGGGAACTACGAGCAGTACTTC
CASSLGTGNYEQYF
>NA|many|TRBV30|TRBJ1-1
TGTGCCTGGAGTGTACTGGGGTACATGAACACTGAAGCTTTCTTT
CAWSVLGYMNTEAFF
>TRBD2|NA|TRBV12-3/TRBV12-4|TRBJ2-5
TGTGCCAGCAGAAGCCTAGCGGAGGGGTTTTACTTC
CASRSLAEGFYF
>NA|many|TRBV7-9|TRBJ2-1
TGTGCCAGCAGCCGGGCAACGGATCACAATGAGCAGTTCTTC
CASSRATDHNEQFF
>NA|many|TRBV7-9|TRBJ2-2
TGTGCCAGCAGCTTACCGGTCAGGGAGGACACCGGGGAGCTGTTTTTT
CASSLPVREDTGELFF
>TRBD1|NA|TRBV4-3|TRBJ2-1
TGCGCCAGCAGCCAAGGAAAGGCAGGGGGCTATAAGCAGTTCTTC
CASSQGKAGGYKQFF
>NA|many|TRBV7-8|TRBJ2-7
TGTGCCAGCAGCTTAGCGGGGGGCGACGAGCAGTACTTC
CASSLAGGDEQYF
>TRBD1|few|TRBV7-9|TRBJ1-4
TGTGCCAGCAGCTCACCGGGACAGAGTAATGAAAAACTGTTTTTT
CASSSPGQSNEKLFF
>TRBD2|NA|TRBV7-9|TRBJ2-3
TGTGCCAGCAGCCACCTACGCGGGGGGCTTCGAGATACGCAGTATTTT
CASSHLRGGLRDTQYF
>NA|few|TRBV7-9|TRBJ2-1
TGTGCCAGCAGCTTAGGGGACACCGAGCAGTTCTTC
CASSLGDTEQFF
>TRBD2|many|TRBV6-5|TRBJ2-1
TGTGCCAGCAGTTACGGAACTAGCGGCAATGAGCAGTTCTTC
CASSYGTSGNEQFF
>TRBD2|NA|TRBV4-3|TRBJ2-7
TGCGCCAGCAGCCAAGATGTCGCTAGCGGGACGTCCGAGCAGTACTTC
CASSQDVASGTSEQYF
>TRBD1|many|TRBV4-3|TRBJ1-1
TGCGCCAGCAGCTCAGGGGGCTGGAATACTGAAGCTTTCTTT
CASSSGGWNTEAFF
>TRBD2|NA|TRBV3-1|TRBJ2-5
TGTGCCAGCAGCCGTAGCGGGGTGGGTGAGACCCAGTACTTC
CASSRSGVGETQYF
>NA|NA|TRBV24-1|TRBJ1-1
TGTGCCACCAGTGACCGGACGGGCACTGAAGCTTTCTTT
CATSDRTGTEAFF
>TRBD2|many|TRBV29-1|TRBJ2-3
TGCAGCGTAACCGGGACTAGCGTAGGGGGTGATACGCAGTATTTT
CSVTGTSVGGDTQYF
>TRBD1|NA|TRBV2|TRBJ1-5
TGTGCCAGCAGTGAAATCGGACAGGGCGGACAGCCCCAGCATTTT
CASSEIGQGGQPQHF
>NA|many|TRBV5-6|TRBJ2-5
TGTGCCAGCGGACCACCCGAAGAGACCCAGTACTTC
CASGPPEETQYF
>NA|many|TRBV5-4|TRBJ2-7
TGTGCCAGCAGCTACGGGGCAACCTACGAGCAGTACTTC
CASSYGATYEQYF
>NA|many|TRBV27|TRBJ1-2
TGTGCCAGCAGTTTATCTGGCGGGGGTAACTATGGCTACACCTTC
CASSLSGGGNYGYTF
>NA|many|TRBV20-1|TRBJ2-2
TGCAGTGCTAGAGATTGGGGCGAAACCGGGGAGCTGTTTTTT
CSARDWGETGELFF
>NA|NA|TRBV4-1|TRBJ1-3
TGCGCCAGCAGCCAAGCGGCTCGAGTCTCTGGAAACGCCATATATTTT
CASSQAARVSGNAIYF
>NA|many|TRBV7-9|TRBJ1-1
TGTGCCAGCAGCTTAGTACCTGTGGCGGGCACTGAAGCTTTCTTT
CASSLVPVAGTEAFF